The present T cell receptor (beta chain) was sequenced within a study of T cell repertoires in cytomegalovirus infection. Study-wide context: Newly reported HLA-C-restricted and thoroughly characterized HLA-B-restricted CMV epitopes were employed. Study observations and caveats: Predominance within the ex vivo response was attributable to HLA-C-restricted CMV-specific TCR beta clonotypes.

TCRdb fed the reads into MiXCR, producing one record per CDR3 protein. This repertoire shows about 330,000 distinct CDR3 sequences, about 35% found once; its top ten account for about 13%. Unmatched junction bases numbered 8, after V lost 4 bases and J lost 4 bases. There are 14 residues in the CDR3. Germline V gives CDR1 DFQATT, CDR2 SNEGSKA (reference sequence). To note about this clonotype: Its specificity is unknown.

The V and J genes are TRBV20-1 and TRBJ1-1; 8 bases fit TRBD1. The input for sequencing was cultured PBMCs, taken from culture after CMV antigen stimulation. This receptor was identified in a human donor in good health (CMV status not recorded). Some clones in this sample may be carry-over from other donors' samples. The CDR3 loop is CSATGPGGVTEAFF. The DNA for the CDR3 is TGCAGTGCTACGGGCCCAGGGGGCGTCACTGAAGCTTTCTTT.